The 21 T cell receptor beta chains in this list originate from one sample, sequenced in a study of T cell repertoires in cytomegalovirus infection. TCRdb used MiXCR to reprocess the reads, holding one entry per CDR3 protein. The sample lists about 350,000 distinct CDR3 sequences; around a third were seen once. Antigens for these TCRs are unknown. This material consisted of cultured PBMCs, taken from culture after CMV antigen stimulation. Receptor source: a human donor in good health (CMV status not recorded). Some clones in this sample may be carry-over from other donors' samples.

The chain uses TRBV5-5 and TRBJ2-5; maybe TRBD2 (6 bases). Trimming took off 4 bases at V and 5 bases at J, with 12 bases between the two ends. This CDR3 has 13 amino acids. CDR1 is SGHKS and CDR2 is YYEKEE in the germline V gene (reference sequence). CDR3 in amino acids: CASSEAGLETQYF. CDR3 nucleotide sequence: TGTGCCAGCAGCGAGGCGGGGCTGGAGACCCAGTACTTC.

The gene calls are TRBV7-2 and TRBJ2-5; D may be TRBD2 (6 bases). CDR1 and CDR2 from the germline V gene are SGHTA and FQGNSA. This CDR3 is built from 14 residues. The V gene lost 3 bases and the J gene lost 5 bases, with 13 bases spanning the gap. For the CDR3, the DNA is TGTGCCAGCAGCTTTCAGGAGGGAAGGGAGACCCAGTACTTC. Translated: CASSFQEGRETQYF.

This clonotype was counted a single time. V gene TRBV12-3 or TRBV12-4 combines with J gene TRBJ2-6; the match to TRBD1 covers 8 bases. CDR3 size: 14 residues. The junction had 8 bases not matched to a gene; V was cut back by 3 bases and J by 13 bases. CDR3 nucleotides: TGTGCCAGCAGTTTGGGGACAGGTAATGGTGTCCTGACTTTC. Protein product: CASSLGTGNGVLTF.

This clonotype was counted many times. The chain combines TRBV7-2 with TRBJ1-6; D gene unclear. The germline V gene has CDR1 SGHTA and CDR2 FQGNSA. The CDR3 loop spans 17 amino acids. Between the trimmed V and J ends, which lost 1 base and 4 bases, there was a span of 14 bases. CDR3 in amino acids: CASSLEGHRRYNSPLHF. CDR3 nucleotide sequence: TGTGCCAGCAGCTTAGAGGGCCACCGCCGGTATAATTCACCCCTCCACTTT.

The genes are TRBV27 and TRBJ2-1, with TRBD2 identical over 9 bases. Per the germline V gene, CDR1 is MNHEY and CDR2 is SMNVEV (reference sequence). With V trimmed by 10 bases and J by 7 bases, 17 bases remained unmatched. The CDR3 is 16 amino acids. CDR3 amino acids: CAIEVGAGGPRNEQFF. The DNA of the CDR3 is TGTGCCATCGAAGTCGGCGCGGGAGGGCCGAGGAATGAGCAGTTCTTC.

There are a few counts of this clonotype. This chain uses TRBV12-3 or TRBV12-4 with TRBJ1-1, with D possibly matching TRBD1 (5 bases). The CDR3 covers 15 residues. Deletions cut 3 bases from V and 11 bases from J, with 22 bases between. As DNA, the CDR3 is TGTGCCAGCAGTTTGACCCGGGACGGGGAGGAAGGCGCTTTCTTT. Encoded protein: CASSLTRDGEEGAFF.

The chain has TRBV7-9 and TRBJ2-1, with a tentative D call TRBD1 (5 bases). V was shortened by 5 bases and J by 2 bases, with 13 bases between the two germline ends. Germline CDR1 SEHNR, CDR2 FQNEAQ (reference sequence). The CDR3 covers 15 residues. In DNA, the CDR3 is TGTGCCAGCAGCCCCCGGACATACGCCTACAATGAGCAGTTCTTC. Translating gives CASSPRTYAYNEQFF.

The V and J genes are TRBV12-5 and TRBJ2-2; maybe TRBD2 (6 bases). Trimming stripped 6 bases from V and 11 bases from J, with 16 bases between. CDR1 LGHNT and CDR2 FRNRAP come from the germline V gene. The CDR3 covers 13 residues. The DNA of the CDR3 is TGTGCTAGTGGCGGACCGGGGGACGGAGAGCTGTTTTTT. It yields the protein CASGGPGDGELFF. Full variable domain (rest looked up from reference TRBV12-5 and TRBJ2-2): DARVTQTPRHKVTEMGQEVTMRCQPILGHNTVFWYRQTMMQGLELLAYFRNRAPLDDSGMPKDRFSAEMPDATLATLKIQPSEPRDSAVYFCASGGPGDGELFFGEGSRLTVL.

The CDR3: CSARRNRGDTEAFF. The CDR3 coding sequence is TGCAGTGCTAGAAGGAACAGGGGGGACACTGAAGCTTTCTTT. The V call is TRBV20-1, the J call TRBJ1-1; 8 bases align to TRBD1. Per germline, CDR1 DFQATT and CDR2 SNEGSKA (reference sequence). This CDR3 is 14 amino acids long. The trim removed 2 bases at V and 3 bases at J, leaving 5 bases unmatched.

On this clonotype: Compared with germline, one end of the junction differs, possibly owing to a read error. V usage is TRBV14 and J usage is TRBJ2-1; TRBD1 matches 7 bases. CDR3 length: 13 residues. Germline CDR1 and CDR2: SGHDN and FVKESK. CDR3 amino acids: CASSQAGGNEQFF. The CDR3 DNA reads as TGCGCCAGCAGCCAAGCAGGGGGCAATGAGCAGTTCTTC.

The chain joins TRBV6-2 or TRBV6-3 to TRBJ2-7; D is undetermined. Trimming left V 6 bases short and J 7 bases short, with 13 bases between. Germline values: CDR1 MNHEY, CDR2 SVGEGT. The CDR3 has 12 amino acids. The CDR3 here is CASSDYPKEQYV. The CDR3 DNA sequence: TGTGCCAGCAGCGATTACCCTAAGGAGCAGTACGTC.

Ten or more counts support this clonotype. The chain joins TRBV7-2 to TRBJ2-1; a weak D match, TRBD1 (5 bases). CDR3 length: 14 amino acids. The V gene lost 2 bases and the J gene lost 7 bases, with 12 bases spanning the gap. CDR1 and CDR2 from the germline V gene are SGHTA and FQGNSA. CDR3 in amino acids: CASSLFGAGNEQFF. CDR3 DNA sequence: TGTGCCAGCAGCTTATTTGGGGCCGGGAATGAGCAGTTCTTC. Based on the CDR3 plus reference TRBV7-2 and TRBJ2-1, the full variable domain is GAGVSQSPSNKVTEKGKDVELRCDPISGHTALYWYRQSLGQGLEFLIYFQGNSAPDKSGLPSDRFSAERTGGSVSTLTIQRTQQEDSAVYLCASSLFGAGNEQFFGPGTRLTVL.

J is TRBJ2-1 and V is TRBV25-1; 12 nucleotides agree with TRBD2. Germline V gene data show CDR1 as MGHDK and CDR2 as SYGVNS. This CDR3 comprises 14 residues. Unmatched junction bases numbered 0, after V lost 2 bases and J lost 7 bases. In nucleotides, the CDR3 is TGTGCCAGCAGTGAAACTAGCGGGAGGAATGAGCAGTTCTTC. Translation gives CASSETSGRNEQFF.

This clonotype was seen only a few times. The chain employs TRBV4-3 and TRBJ1-1; no definite D call. Per the germline V gene, CDR1 is LGHNA and CDR2 is YSLEER. The CDR3 sequence is 15 residues long. Trimming took off 4 bases at V and 1 base at J, with 13 bases between the two ends. The CDR3, as DNA: TGCGCCAGCAGCCTCAACCACGCAGCGAACACTGAAGCTTTCTTT. Its translation: CASSLNHAANTEAFF.

This clonotype showed up just a few times. The chain is built from TRBV7-8 and TRBJ2-2; 12 bases agree with TRBD2. Germline V lookup: CDR1 SGHVS, CDR2 FQNEAQ. Trimming at V came to 3 bases and at J to 6 bases, leaving 8 bases not matched to a gene. The CDR3 has 17 residues. CDR3 coding DNA: TGTGCCAGCAGCTTCGGGACCGGACTAGCGGGATCCGGGGAGCTGTTTTTT. Protein sequence: CASSFGTGLAGSGELFF.

This clonotype was seen a few times. The gene calls are TRBV6-2 or TRBV6-3 and TRBJ2-1; 11 bases map to TRBD1. This CDR3 comprises 15 residues. Germline CDR1 reads MNHEY; CDR2 reads SVGEGT. Trimming removed 6 bases from V and 5 bases from J; junction bases left unmatched: 6. For the CDR3, the DNA is TGTGCCAGCAGCCGTGGGACAGGGGGAAACAATGAGCAGTTCTTC. The encoded protein is CASSRGTGGNNEQFF.

This sequence joins TRBV29-1 and TRBJ1-3; TRBD1 is a possible D gene (5 bases). Trimming cost V 7 bases and J 1 base, with 11 bases left between them. The CDR3 is made up of 13 amino acids. Per the germline V gene, CDR1 is SQVTM and CDR2 is ANQGSEA. CDR3 in DNA: TGCAGCGCCGGTGGGACTTCTGGAAACACCATATATTTT. Translation gives CSAGGTSGNTIYF. Full variable domain (rest looked up from reference TRBV29-1 and TRBJ1-3): SAVISQKPSRDICQRGTSLTIQCQVDSQVTMMFWYRQQPGQSLTLIATANQGSEATYESGFVIDKFPISRPNLTFSTLTVSNMSPEDSSIYLCSAGGTSGNTIYFGEGSWLTVV.

There are a few counts of this clonotype. The V and J genes are TRBV7-3 and TRBJ1-6; D unresolved. V gave up 0 bases and J gave up 7 bases, with 10 bases separating them. This CDR3 comprises 15 residues. Germline V CDR1 and CDR2: SGHTA, FQGTGA. The CDR3 sequence is CASSLTPSGNSPLHF. The CDR3, as DNA: TGTGCCAGCAGCTTAACCCCCTCTGGGAATTCACCCCTCCACTTT.

The chain combines TRBV6-5 with TRBJ1-3; D unresolved. Per the germline V gene, CDR1 is MNHEY and CDR2 is SVGAGI. The V end lost 2 bases, the J end lost 1 base, and 12 bases lay between the germline ends. CDR3 length: 16 residues. This CDR3 is CASSYRVRASGNTIYF. CDR3 in DNA: TGTGCCAGCAGTTACCGAGTGAGGGCTTCTGGAAACACCATATATTTT.

This clonotype was seen only a few times. The genes are TRBV19 and TRBJ1-2; 7 positions agree with TRBD1. The CDR3 is 15 residues long. J lost 7 bases, V lost 5 bases, and 13 bases had no gene match. The V gene's germline CDR1 is LNHDA and CDR2 SQIVND (reference sequence). The CDR3: CASSSYRQGLGGYTF. The CDR3 DNA is TGTGCCAGTAGTTCATACCGACAGGGCCTCGGTGGCTACACCTTC.

About this clonotype itself: Being one base from a much bigger clone, this may be a read error. The chain joins TRBV28 to TRBJ2-1, with 10 bases that match TRBD2. Germline-derived CDR1 and CDR2 are MDHEN and SYDVKM. The junction had 2 bases not matched to a gene; V was cut back by 3 bases and J by 0 bases. This CDR3 is built from 16 residues. The CDR3 bases are TGTGCCAGCAGTTTTGCTAGCGGGAGCTCCTACAATGAGCAGTTCTTC. It yields the protein CASSFASGSSYNEQFF.